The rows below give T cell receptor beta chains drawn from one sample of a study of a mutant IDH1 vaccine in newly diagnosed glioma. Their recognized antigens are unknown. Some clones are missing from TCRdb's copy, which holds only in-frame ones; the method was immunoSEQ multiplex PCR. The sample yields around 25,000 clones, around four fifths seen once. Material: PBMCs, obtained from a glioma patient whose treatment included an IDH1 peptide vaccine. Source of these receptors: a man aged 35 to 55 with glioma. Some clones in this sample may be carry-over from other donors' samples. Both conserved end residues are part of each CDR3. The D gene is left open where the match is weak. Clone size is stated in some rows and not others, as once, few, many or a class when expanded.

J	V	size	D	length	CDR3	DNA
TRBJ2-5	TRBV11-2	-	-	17	CASSQPLADSLQETQYF	TGTGCCAGCAGCCAGCCGCTCGCGGACAGCCTCCAAGAGACCCAGTACTTC
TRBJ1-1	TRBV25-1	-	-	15	CASSEYPGAGTEAFF	TGTGCCAGCAGTGAATACCCAGGGGCTGGCACTGAAGCTTTCTTT
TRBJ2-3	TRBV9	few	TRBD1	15	CASSPRTGGTDTQYF	TGTGCCAGCAGCCCTAGGACAGGGGGCACAGATACGCAGTATTTT
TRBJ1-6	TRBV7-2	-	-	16	CASSPNGAGLNSPLHF	TGTGCCAGCAGCCCGAATGGGGCAGGGTTGAATTCACCCCTCCACTTT
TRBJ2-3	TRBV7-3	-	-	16	CASSLRGGTGTDTQYF	TGTGCCAGCAGCTTAAGGGGCGGGACGGGCACAGATACGCAGTATTTT
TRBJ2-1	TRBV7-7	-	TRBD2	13	CASSRGGGNEQFF	TGTGCTAGCAGCCGCGGGGGGGGGAATGAGCAGTTCTTC
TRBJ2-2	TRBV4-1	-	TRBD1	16	CASSPRQGASTGELFF	TGCGCCAGCAGCCCACGACAGGGGGCGAGCACCGGGGAGCTGTTTTTT
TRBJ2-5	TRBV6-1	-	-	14	CASKYRERSETQYF	TGTGCCAGCAAGTACAGGGAGAGGTCAGAGACCCAGTACTTC
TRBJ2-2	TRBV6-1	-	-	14	CATQAGVNTGELFF	TGTGCCACCCAGGCAGGGGTGAACACCGGGGAGCTGTTTTTT
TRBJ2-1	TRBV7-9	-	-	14	CASSPWGSYNEQFF	TGTGCCAGCAGCCCCTGGGGCTCCTACAATGAGCAGTTCTTC
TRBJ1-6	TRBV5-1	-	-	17	CASSPEPTGGNNSPLHF	TGCGCCAGCAGCCCCGAACCGACCGGGGGGAATAATTCACCCCTCCACTTT
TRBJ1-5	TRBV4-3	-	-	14	CASSLAVSNQPQHF	TGCGCCAGCAGCCTAGCTGTTAGCAATCAGCCCCAGCATTTT
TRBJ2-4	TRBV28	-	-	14	CASSIRVRRNIQYF	TGTGCCAGCAGTATCAGGGTGAGAAGAAACATTCAGTACTTC
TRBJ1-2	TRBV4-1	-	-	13	CASSQEPAGGYTF	TGCGCCAGCAGCCAAGAGCCCGCCGGGGGCTACACCTTC